A single sample gave rise to the 25 T cell receptor beta chains below, sequenced in a study of CXCR3-negative and CXCR3-positive naive CD8 T cells. Points from the study as a whole: A higher hydrophobicity marked the TRB CDR3s of CXCR3-positive naive cells versus CXCR3-negative naive cells.

No antigens are known for them. UMI-tagged TRB cDNA libraries were built via 5' RACE. No DNA is given; TCRdb re-called the 5' RACE reads and lists each CDR3 protein once. The repertoire table contains more than 70,000 distinct CDR3 sequences. The sequenced material came from naive CXCR3+ CD8+ T cells from blood. The subset was: CD45RO-CCR7+CD27+CD95- naive CD8+ T cells expressing CXCR3 (TNR3+). All receptors come from a human donor in good health. Some clones in this sample may be carry-over from other donors' samples.

The chain recombines TRBV4-3 with TRBJ2-4; TCRdb's D gene call, TRBD2, goes unchecked for lack of DNA. The CDR3 has 16 residues. Germline-derived CDR1 and CDR2 are LGHNA and YSLEER. The CDR3 reads CASSQEEGIGKNIQYF.

The genes are TRBV13 and TRBJ1-2. The CDR3 extends over 17 amino acids. From germline, CDR1 is PRHDT and CDR2 FYEKMQ (reference sequence). CDR3 in amino acids: CASSRGETSLTIYGYTF.

This CDR3 reads CASSSIGQGAWVSDGYTF. The V and J genes are TRBV13 and TRBJ1-2; with no DNA, the TCRdb D assignment of TRBD1 cannot be verified. This CDR3 has 18 residues. Germline V CDR1 and CDR2: PRHDT, FYEKMQ (reference sequence). Looking up the rest from reference TRBV13 and TRBJ1-2 gives the full variable domain: AAGVIQSPRHLIKEKRETATLKCYPIPRHDTVYWYQQGPGQDPQFLISFYEKMQSDKGSIPDRFSAQQFSDYHSELNMSSLELGDSALYFCASSSIGQGAWVSDGYTFGSGTRLTVV.

V is TRBV27 and J is TRBJ2-1; absent DNA, TCRdb's TRBD2 call cannot be checked. Germline CDR1 and CDR2: MNHEY and SMNVEV (reference sequence). The CDR3 is 15 amino acids. The CDR3 protein is CASSWGLAAYNEQFF.

V gene TRBV9 combines with J gene TRBJ1-1; with no DNA, the TCRdb D assignment of TRBD1 cannot be verified. Germline values: CDR1 SGDLS, CDR2 YYNGEE. CDR3 length: 18 residues. CDR3 amino acids: CASSHPPGTGIKNTEAFF.

The genes are TRBV28 and TRBJ2-1; TCRdb calls TRBD1, which cannot be checked without DNA. The CDR3 spans 14 residues. The germline V gene has CDR1 MDHEN and CDR2 SYDVKM. CDR3 region: CASSLSTGGDEQFF.

This chain joins TRBV6-5 and TRBJ2-1; TCRdb's D gene call, TRBD1, goes unchecked for lack of DNA. The CDR3 runs to 15 residues. Germline CDR1 MNHEY, CDR2 SVGAGI. CDR3 residues: CASSPGQGQYNEQFF.

This chain connects TRBV29-1 to TRBJ2-3. The CDR3 has 14 amino acids. Germline CDR1 SQVTM, CDR2 ANQGSEA. The CDR3 region is CSVESLSGTDTQYF.

This chain connects TRBV28 to TRBJ1-5. The germline gives CDR1 MDHEN, CDR2 SYDVKM. The length of the CDR3 is 14 residues. The CDR3 sequence: CASSLNSVLKGQHF.

V usage is TRBV7-9 and J usage is TRBJ2-7. Per germline, CDR1 SEHNR and CDR2 FQNEAQ (reference sequence). The CDR3 runs 14 residues. CDR3 sequence reads: CASSLGGGTYEQYF.

The V and J genes are TRBV15 and TRBJ2-7; TCRdb returns TRBD1, unconfirmable since there is no DNA. The CDR3 loop spans 15 amino acids. Germline CDR1 is LNHNV and CDR2 is YYDKDF (reference sequence). CDR3 protein: CATSRNRDSSYEQYF.

The rearrangement joins TRBV6-2 or TRBV6-3 to TRBJ2-7. There are 16 residues in the CDR3. The germline V gene has CDR1 MNHEY and CDR2 SVGEGT. The CDR3 spells CASSYLTNTEPHEQYF.

The chain carries TRBV4-1 and TRBJ2-3; TCRdb lists TRBD2, though no DNA is available to test this call. This CDR3 is built from 14 residues. The germline gives CDR1 MGHRA, CDR2 YSYEKL. CDR3 amino acids: CASSHGTSTDTQYF.

The chain is built from TRBV11-2 and TRBJ2-1; the TCRdb D gene call, TRBD2, has no DNA to confirm it. Germline V gives CDR1 SGHAT, CDR2 FQNNGV. This CDR3 has 15 amino acids. CDR3: CASSLSPSRYNEQFF.

The rearrangement links TRBV4-3 to TRBJ2-5. Germline loops: CDR1 LGHNA, CDR2 YSLEER. The CDR3 runs to 15 residues. This chain's CDR3 is CASSQDAGYQETQYF.

V and J are TRBV9 and TRBJ1-6; TCRdb reports TRBD1, a call that lacks DNA to check it against. The CDR3 has 15 residues. Germline loops: CDR1 SGDLS, CDR2 YYNGEE. Here the CDR3 reads CASSQGWTAGQPLHF. Combining the CDR3 with reference TRBV9 and TRBJ1-6 gives the whole variable domain DSGVTQTPKHLITATGQRVTLRCSPRSGDLSVYWYQQSLDQGLQFLIQYYNGEERAKGNILERFSAQQFPDLHSELNLSSLELGDSALYFCASSQGWTAGQPLHFGNGTRLTVT.

The chain recombines TRBV4-1 with TRBJ1-1. The germline CDR1 and CDR2 sequences are MGHRA and YSYEKL. This CDR3 comprises 14 residues. This CDR3 is CASSLLTLNTEAFF.

The V gene is TRBV20-1, the J gene TRBJ2-3; the D gene TCRdb calls, TRBD2, cannot be checked with no DNA. This CDR3 has 17 residues. Germline CDR1 and CDR2: DFQATT and SNEGSKA (reference sequence). CDR3 residues: CSARAGGAGINTDTQYF.

The genes are TRBV9 and TRBJ2-1; TCRdb's D call of TRBD2 is untestable without DNA. Germline V gives CDR1 SGDLS, CDR2 YYNGEE. This CDR3 has 17 amino acids. The CDR3 region is CASSPHEGREGRNEQFF. The whole variable domain, remainder taken from reference TRBV9 and TRBJ2-1, is DSGVTQTPKHLITATGQRVTLRCSPRSGDLSVYWYQQSLDQGLQFLIQYYNGEERAKGNILERFSAQQFPDLHSELNLSSLELGDSALYFCASSPHEGREGRNEQFFGPGTRLTVL.

The chain combines TRBV25-1 with TRBJ2-4; TCRdb outputs TRBD2, but without DNA this stays unchecked. Per germline, CDR1 MGHDK and CDR2 SYGVNS. The CDR3 has 12 residues. The CDR3 sequence: CASSTGAGIQYF.

The chain joins TRBV7-2 to TRBJ2-3; the TCRdb D gene call, TRBD1, has no DNA to confirm it. CDR3 size: 16 residues. Germline loops: CDR1 SGHTA, CDR2 FQGNSA. This CDR3 reads CASSSRGKISMDTQYF.

The CDR3 protein is CSVEAGGQVLGYTF. The V gene is TRBV29-1, the J gene TRBJ1-2. The CDR3 totals 14 residues. Germline-derived CDR1 and CDR2 are SQVTM and ANQGSEA.

This chain joins TRBV28 and TRBJ2-7. This CDR3 has 14 amino acids. Germline CDR1 reads MDHEN; CDR2 reads SYDVKM. CDR3 residues: CASSWAGGAYEQYF.

V is TRBV12-3 or TRBV12-4 and J is TRBJ2-5. This CDR3 comprises 14 residues. CDR3: CASSFRLYQETQYF.

CDR3 in amino acids: CSARTEHGYTF. The genes are TRBV29-1 and TRBJ1-2; the D gene TCRdb calls, TRBD1, cannot be checked with no DNA. Germline values: CDR1 SQVTM, CDR2 ANQGSEA. The CDR3 is 11 amino acids.